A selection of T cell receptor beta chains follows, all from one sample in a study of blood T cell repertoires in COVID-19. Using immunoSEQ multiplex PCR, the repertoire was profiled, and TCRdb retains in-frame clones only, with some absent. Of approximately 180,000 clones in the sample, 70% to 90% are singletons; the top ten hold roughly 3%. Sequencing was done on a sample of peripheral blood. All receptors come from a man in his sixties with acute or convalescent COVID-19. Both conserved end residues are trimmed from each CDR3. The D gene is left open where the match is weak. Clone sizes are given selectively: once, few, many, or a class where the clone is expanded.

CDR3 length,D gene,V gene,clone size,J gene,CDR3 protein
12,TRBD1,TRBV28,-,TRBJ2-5,ASSSPGGRETQY
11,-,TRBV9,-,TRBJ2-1,ASNDGPYNEQF
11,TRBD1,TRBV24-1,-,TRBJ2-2,ATGTGSSGELF
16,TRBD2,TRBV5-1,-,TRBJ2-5,ASSLYGLAELYQETQY
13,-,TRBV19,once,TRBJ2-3,ASEPGLLSGNTQY
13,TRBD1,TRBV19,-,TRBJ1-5,ASLPGTGDSKPQH
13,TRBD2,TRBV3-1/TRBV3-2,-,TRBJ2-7,ASSQTTSGRHEQY
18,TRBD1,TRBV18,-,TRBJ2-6,ASSQIALTGGSSGANVLT
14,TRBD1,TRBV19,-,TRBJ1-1,ASSLRDRTMNTEAF
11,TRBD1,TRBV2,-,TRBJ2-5,ASSERDSGAQY
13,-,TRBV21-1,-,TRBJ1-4,ASSGRTGKGEKLF
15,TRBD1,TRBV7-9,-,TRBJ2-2,AIPPEGGQGAPGELF
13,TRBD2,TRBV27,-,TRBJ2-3,ASSPLAGSTDTQY
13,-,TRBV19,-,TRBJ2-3,ASSITGLAADTQY
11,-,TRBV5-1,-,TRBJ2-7,ASMGRRNYEQY
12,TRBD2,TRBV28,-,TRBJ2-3,ASTGGSSTDTQY
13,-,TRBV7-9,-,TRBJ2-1,ASSLAGKRDNEQF
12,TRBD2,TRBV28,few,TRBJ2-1,ASSFSSGSFEQF
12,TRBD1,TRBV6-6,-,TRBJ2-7,ASTLTGSTYEQY
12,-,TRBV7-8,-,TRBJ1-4,ASSPGGVNEKLF
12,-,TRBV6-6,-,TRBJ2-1,ASGGQGGYNEQF
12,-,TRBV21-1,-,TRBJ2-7,ASSRSDSQVEQY
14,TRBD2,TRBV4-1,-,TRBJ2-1,ASSGQGLAGYNEQF
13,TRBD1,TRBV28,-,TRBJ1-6,ASSPGGSSDSPLH
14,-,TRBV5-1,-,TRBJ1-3,ASSLKTGSAVNTIY
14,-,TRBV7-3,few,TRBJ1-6,ASSRQRRGRNSPLH
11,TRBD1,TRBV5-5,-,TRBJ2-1,ASSSGQGTEQF
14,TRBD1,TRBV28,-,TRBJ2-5,ASSPPRGRGKETQY
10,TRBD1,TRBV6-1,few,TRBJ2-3,ASSEGGTAQY
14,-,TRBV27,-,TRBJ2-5,ASSFRSSGRQETQY
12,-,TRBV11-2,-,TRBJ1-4,ASSLGPRGEKLF
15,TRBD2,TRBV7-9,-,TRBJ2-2,ASSPGASGSGSGELF
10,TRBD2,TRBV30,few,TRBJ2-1,AWGAGGREQF
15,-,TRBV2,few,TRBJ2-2,ASTPNRVLTNTGELF
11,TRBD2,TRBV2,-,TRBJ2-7,ASRPGTSHEQY
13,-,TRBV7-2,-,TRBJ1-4,ASSPQRGLSEKLF
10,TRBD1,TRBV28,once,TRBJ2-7,ASSGDRVMQY
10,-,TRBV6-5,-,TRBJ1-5,ASRGVGQPQH
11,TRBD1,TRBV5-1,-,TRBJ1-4,ASSARDREKLF
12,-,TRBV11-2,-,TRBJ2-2,ASRLDTNTGELF